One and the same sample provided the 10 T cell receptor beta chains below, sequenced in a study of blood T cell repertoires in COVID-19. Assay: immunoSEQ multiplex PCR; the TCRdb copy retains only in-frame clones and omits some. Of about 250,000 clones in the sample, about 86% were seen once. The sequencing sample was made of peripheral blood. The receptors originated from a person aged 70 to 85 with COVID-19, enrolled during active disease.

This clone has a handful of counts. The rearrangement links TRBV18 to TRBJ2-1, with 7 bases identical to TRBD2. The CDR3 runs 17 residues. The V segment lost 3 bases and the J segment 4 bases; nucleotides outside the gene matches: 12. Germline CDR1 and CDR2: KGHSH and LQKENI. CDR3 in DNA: TGTGCCAGCTCACCCTCTTATGACGGGGGGAGATACAATGAGCAGTTCTTC. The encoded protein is CASSPSYDGGRYNEQFF.

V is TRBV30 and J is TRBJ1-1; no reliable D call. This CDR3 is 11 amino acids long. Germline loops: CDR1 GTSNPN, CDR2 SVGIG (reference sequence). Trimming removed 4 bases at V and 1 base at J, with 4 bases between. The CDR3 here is CAWIENTEAFF. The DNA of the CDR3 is TGTGCCTGGATAGAGAACACTGAAGCTTTCTTT.

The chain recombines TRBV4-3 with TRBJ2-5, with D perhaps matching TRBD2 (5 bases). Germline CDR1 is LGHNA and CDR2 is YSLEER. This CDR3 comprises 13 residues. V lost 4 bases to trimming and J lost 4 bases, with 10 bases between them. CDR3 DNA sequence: TGCGCCAGCAGCCCCAGACGGGGAGAGACCCAGTACTTC. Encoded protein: CASSPRRGETQYF.

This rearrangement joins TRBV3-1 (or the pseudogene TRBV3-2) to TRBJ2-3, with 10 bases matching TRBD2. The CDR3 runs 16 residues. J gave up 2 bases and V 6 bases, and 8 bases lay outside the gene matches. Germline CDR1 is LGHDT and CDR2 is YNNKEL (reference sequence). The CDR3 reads CASRLGLAEITDTQYF. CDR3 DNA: TGTGCCAGCAGACTCGGACTAGCGGAAATCACAGATACGCAGTATTTT.

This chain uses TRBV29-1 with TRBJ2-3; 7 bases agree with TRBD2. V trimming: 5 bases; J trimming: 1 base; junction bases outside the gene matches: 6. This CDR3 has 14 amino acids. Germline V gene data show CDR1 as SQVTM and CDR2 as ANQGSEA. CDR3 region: CSVHGGGGTDTQYF. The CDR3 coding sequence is TGCAGCGTTCACGGGGGAGGGGGCACAGATACGCAGTATTTT.

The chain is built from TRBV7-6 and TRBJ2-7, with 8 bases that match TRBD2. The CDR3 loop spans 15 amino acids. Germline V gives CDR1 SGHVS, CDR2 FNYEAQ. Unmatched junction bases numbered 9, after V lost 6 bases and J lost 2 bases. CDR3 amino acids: CASSPTAGATYEQYF. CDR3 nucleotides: TGTGCCAGCAGTCCTACAGCGGGGGCCACCTACGAGCAGTACTTC.

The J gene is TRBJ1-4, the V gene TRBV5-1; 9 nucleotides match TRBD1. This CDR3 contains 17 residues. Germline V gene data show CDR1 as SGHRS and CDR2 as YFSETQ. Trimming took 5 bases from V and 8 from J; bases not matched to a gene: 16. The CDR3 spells CASRRGQGNSGLEKLFF. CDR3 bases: TGCGCCAGCAGGCGGGGACAGGGAAACAGTGGGCTCGAAAAACTGTTTTTT.

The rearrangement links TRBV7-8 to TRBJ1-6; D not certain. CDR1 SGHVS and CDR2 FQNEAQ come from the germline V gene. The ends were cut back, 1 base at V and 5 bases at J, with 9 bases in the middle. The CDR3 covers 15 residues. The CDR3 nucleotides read TGTGCCAGCAGCTTAGGACCGACAAATAATTCACCCCTCCACTTT. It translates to CASSLGPTNNSPLHF.

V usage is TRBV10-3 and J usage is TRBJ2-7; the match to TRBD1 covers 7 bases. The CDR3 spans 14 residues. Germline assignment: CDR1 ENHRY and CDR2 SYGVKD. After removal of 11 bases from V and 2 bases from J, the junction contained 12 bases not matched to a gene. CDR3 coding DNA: TGTGCCTCCTCAGGCGACAGGGCGGCCTACGAGCAGTACTTC. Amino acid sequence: CASSGDRAAYEQYF.

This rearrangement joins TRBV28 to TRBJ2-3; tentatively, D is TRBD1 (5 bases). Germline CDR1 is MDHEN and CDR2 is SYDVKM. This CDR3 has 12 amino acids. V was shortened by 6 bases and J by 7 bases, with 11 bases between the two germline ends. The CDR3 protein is CASSQGRNTQYF. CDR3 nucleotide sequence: TGTGCCAGCAGCCAGGGCCGGAATACGCAGTATTTT. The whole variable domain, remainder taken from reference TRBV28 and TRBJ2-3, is DVKVTQSSRYLVKRTGEKVFLECVQDMDHENMFWYRQDPGLGLRLIYFSYDVKMKEKGDIPEGYSVSREKKERFSLILESASTNQTSMYLCASSQGRNTQYFGPGTRLTVL.